The rows below give T cell receptor beta chains drawn from one sample of a study of vaccination and CD4 T cells after COVID-19. TCRdb called the PCR reads again in MiXCR, with one record for every CDR3 protein. The sample records 20,000 to 25,000 distinct CDR3 sequences, about 33% being singletons. What these receptors recognize is not known. Input material: cultured CD4+ T cells from blood. The receptors were sampled from a human donor with COVID-19. Both conserved end residues are part of each CDR3. A D gene is named only where the DNA matches it firmly. Rows may omit the clone size; those that give it use once, few, many or a size class.

>-|TRBD2|TRBV7-2|TRBJ2-1|16
CASSSDSGGAYNEQFF
TGTGCCAGCAGCTCAGATAGCGGGGGGGCTTACAATGAGCAGTTCTTC
>few|-|TRBV20-1|TRBJ2-2|15
CSARDSGQMTGELFF
TGCAGTGCTAGAGATAGTGGACAGATGACCGGGGAGCTGTTTTTT
>-|TRBD1|TRBV28|TRBJ1-2|14
CASSETGMDYGYTF
TGTGCCAGCAGTGAGACAGGGATGGACTATGGCTACACCTTC
>-|-|TRBV5-1|TRBJ1-2|12
CASSLAGQFYTF
TGCGCCAGCAGCCTGGCTGGACAGTTCTACACCTTC
>few|-|TRBV27|TRBJ1-6|13
CASSYRVESPLHF
TGTGCCAGCAGTTACAGGGTAGAATCACCCCTCCACTTT
>-|-|TRBV12-5|TRBJ1-1|15
CASGPPRTMNTEAFF
TGTGCTAGTGGTCCACCAAGGACCATGAACACTGAAGCTTTCTTT
>-|TRBD2|TRBV11-3|TRBJ2-3|16
CASNLGPAGDTDTQYF
TGTGCCAGCAACTTAGGACCGGCGGGGGACACAGATACGCAGTATTTT
>few|TRBD1|TRBV2|TRBJ2-2|14
CASTGGKNTGELFF
TGTGCCAGTACAGGGGGGAAGAACACCGGGGAGCTGTTTTTT
>-|-|TRBV19|TRBJ1-5|11
CASMAYQPQHF
TGTGCCAGTATGGCGTATCAGCCCCAGCATTTT
>-|TRBD1|TRBV7-3|TRBJ2-7|14
CASSLEGQGYEQYF
TGTGCCAGCAGCTTAGAGGGACAGGGCTACGAGCAGTACTTC
>few|-|TRBV24-1|TRBJ2-3|12
CATSESTDTQYF
TGTGCCACCAGTGAAAGCACAGATACGCAGTATTTT
>few|-|TRBV15|TRBJ2-2|15
CATSRDGTNTGELFF
TGTGCCACCAGCAGAGATGGGACAAACACCGGGGAGCTGTTTTTT
>-|-|TRBV10-1|TRBJ2-5|15
CASSEPYRGQETQYF
TGCGCCAGCAGTGAGCCCTATCGGGGCCAAGAGACCCAGTACTTC
>-|TRBD1|TRBV20-1|TRBJ1-4|11
CSARSGGKLFF
TGCAGTGCTAGGTCAGGGGGAAAACTGTTTTTT
>few|TRBD2|TRBV7-2|TRBJ2-3|15
CASSPRAGGADTQYF
TGTGCCAGCAGCCCCCGGGCGGGGGGTGCAGATACGCAGTATTTT
>-|-|TRBV6-1|TRBJ1-2|16
CASSETGLRANYGYTF
TGTGCCAGCAGTGAAACTGGACTCAGAGCTAACTATGGCTACACCTTC
>few|-|TRBV27|TRBJ1-6|16
CASRSGESSYNSPLHF
TGTGCCAGCAGATCAGGGGAGAGCTCCTATAATTCACCCCTCCACTTT
>few|-|TRBV11-3|TRBJ1-1|14
CASSFSIRGTEAFF
TGTGCCAGCAGCTTTTCGATCCGGGGCACTGAAGCTTTCTTT
>-|-|TRBV11-2|TRBJ1-2|14
CASSPPSPSYGYTF
TGTGCCAGCAGCCCCCCTAGTCCGAGCTATGGCTACACCTTC
>-|-|TRBV12-3/TRBV12-4|TRBJ2-3|13
CASSLRGTDTQYF
TGTGCCAGCAGTTTACGTGGGACAGATACGCAGTATTTT
>-|-|TRBV12-3/TRBV12-4|TRBJ1-1|18
CASLIRGRGTLMNTEAFF
TGTGCCAGCCTCATCCGGGGTCGTGGAACGTTAATGAACACTGAAGCTTTCTTT
>-|-|TRBV10-3|TRBJ2-4|14
CAISPQLDKNIQYF
TGTGCCATCAGCCCGCAGTTAGACAAAAACATTCAGTACTTC
>-|TRBD1|TRBV5-1|TRBJ1-5|17
CASSPGQGAYSNQPQHF
TGCGCCAGCAGCCCGGGACAGGGAGCCTATAGCAATCAGCCCCAGCATTTT
>few|TRBD1|TRBV6-2/TRBV6-3|TRBJ2-5|15
CASSQGQGIGETQYF
TGTGCCAGCAGCCAAGGACAGGGGATTGGAGAGACCCAGTACTTC
>-|TRBD1|TRBV19|TRBJ1-2|11
CASRTGRGYTF
TGTGCCAGTAGGACAGGGAGGGGCTACACCTTC
>-|-|TRBV10-3|TRBJ1-1|11
CASMGNTEAFF
TGTGCCAGCATGGGGAACACTGAAGCTTTCTTT
>-|TRBD1|TRBV12-3/TRBV12-4|TRBJ1-1|14
CASSYPDRGLGAFF
TGTGCCAGCAGCTATCCCGACAGGGGCCTTGGAGCTTTCTTT
>-|-|TRBV7-2|TRBJ2-5|14
CASSLGGLQETQYF
TGTGCCAGCAGCTTAGGTGGCTTACAAGAGACCCAGTACTTC
>-|-|TRBV6-1|TRBJ1-1|13
CASSERAATEAFF
TGTGCCAGCAGTGAAAGGGCGGCCACTGAAGCTTTCTTT
>-|TRBD2|TRBV5-1|TRBJ2-3|15
CASSTSGRNTDTQYF
TGCGCCAGCAGCACTAGCGGGAGGAACACAGATACGCAGTATTTT
>few|-|TRBV6-5|TRBJ1-2|17
CASSYSPNVGYNYGYTF
TGTGCCAGCAGTTACTCGCCTAACGTAGGTTATAACTATGGCTACACCTTC
>-|TRBD2|TRBV19|TRBJ2-4|18
CASSPPPLAGSAKNIQYF
TGTGCCAGTAGCCCGCCCCCTTTAGCGGGGAGCGCCAAAAACATTCAGTACTTC
>-|TRBD2|TRBV2|TRBJ2-3|15
CASSAEKRGGDTQYF
TGTGCCAGCAGTGCGGAGAAGCGGGGGGGGGATACGCAGTATTTT
>-|TRBD1|TRBV7-2|TRBJ2-7|12
CASSPTGVGQYF
TGTGCCAGCAGCCCGACAGGGGTGGGGCAGTACTTC
>-|TRBD2|TRBV6-1|TRBJ2-1|15
CASRETSGGYNEQFF
TGTGCCAGCAGGGAGACTAGCGGGGGGTACAATGAGCAGTTCTTC
>-|-|TRBV6-2/TRBV6-3|TRBJ1-6|18
CASSYSRSQVLVDSPLHF
TGTGCCAGCAGTTACTCGAGATCTCAGGTGTTGGTGGATTCACCCCTCCACTTT
>-|TRBD1|TRBV6-2/TRBV6-3|TRBJ1-1|11
CAVGQGTEAFF
TGTGCCGTGGGACAGGGAACTGAAGCTTTCTTT
>-|TRBD2|TRBV7-6|TRBJ2-5|16
CASSLALGSGEETQYF
TGTGCCAGCAGCTTAGCGCTCGGTAGCGGGGAGGAGACCCAGTACTTC
>-|TRBD1|TRBV29-1|TRBJ1-2|14
CSVESRQGADGYTF
TGCAGCGTTGAATCCCGACAGGGGGCGGATGGCTACACCTTC
>few|-|TRBV6-5|TRBJ1-6|12
CASSSGLSPLHF
TGTGCCAGCAGTTCAGGGCTTTCACCCCTCCACTTT